Following are 12 T cell receptor beta chains from one sample sequenced in a study of cytomegalovirus exposure and HLA in healthy donors. PCR primers comprised 60 Vbeta and 13 Jbeta primers. Some clones are missing from TCRdb's copy, which holds only in-frame ones; the method was immunoSEQ multiplex PCR. The sample contains about 140,000 clones, approximately 80% of which appear only once. Material for sequencing was PBMCs. These receptors all come from a man younger than 40 in good health and CMV-seropositive.

On this clone itself: The same CDR3 is also encoded by other DNA sequences in this sample. The chain is built from TRBV2 and TRBJ2-1; 8 nucleotides agree with TRBD1. CDR3 length equals 15 residues. Unmatched junction bases numbered 3, after V lost 4 bases and J lost 1 base. Germline V gives CDR1 SNHLY, CDR2 FYNNEI. CDR3 loop: CASSAGQGSYNEQFF. CDR3 in DNA: TGTGCCAGCAGTGCCGGACAGGGATCCTACAATGAGCAGTTCTTC.

The CDR3 spells CASSLEQGIPEQFF. The CDR3 nucleotides are TGTGCCAGCAGCTTAGAACAGGGAATCCCTGAGCAGTTCTTC. The V gene is TRBV7-6, the J gene TRBJ2-1; TRBD1 might be the D (6 bases). Deletions cut 1 base from V and 9 bases from J, with 13 bases between. Germline V CDR1 and CDR2: SGHVS, FNYEAQ. The CDR3 spans 14 residues.

The rearrangement joins TRBV5-1 to TRBJ2-5, with a possible D match to TRBD2 (5 bases). The CDR3 totals 15 residues. Trimming cost V 5 bases and J 5 bases, with 19 bases left between them. The germline V gene encodes CDR1 SGHRS and CDR2 YFSETQ. This chain's CDR3 is CASSLKGDVSETQYF. The CDR3, as DNA: TGCGCCAGCAGTCTAAAGGGAGATGTTTCGGAGACCCAGTACTTC.

The rearrangement uses TRBV7-9 and TRBJ2-7; tentative D call: TRBD2 (5 bases). V was pared by 0 bases and J by 0 bases, with 9 bases between. There are 15 residues in the CDR3. The V gene's germline CDR1 is SEHNR and CDR2 FQNEAQ (reference sequence). The CDR3 coding sequence is TGTGCCAGCAGCTTAGCAGGGAGTACCTCCTACGAGCAGTACTTC. It codes for CASSLAGSTSYEQYF.

This clone has just one count. J is TRBJ1-6 and V is TRBV7-2; D may be TRBD1 (6 bases). V dropped 3 bases and J dropped 8 bases, with 8 bases sitting between them. The germline gives CDR1 SGHTA, CDR2 FQGNSA. The CDR3 has 13 amino acids. The CDR3 protein is CASSFSGDSPLHF. The CDR3 nucleotides read TGTGCCAGCAGCTTTTCAGGGGATTCACCCCTCCACTTT.

V usage is TRBV5-1 and J usage is TRBJ2-2; maybe TRBD2 (6 bases). Trimming removed 7 bases at V and 1 base at J, with 11 bases between. The length of the CDR3 is 14 residues. Looked up from germline, CDR1 is SGHRS and CDR2 is YFSETQ. The chain's CDR3 is CASWAGLNTGELFF. Here the CDR3 DNA reads TGCGCCAGCTGGGCGGGATTGAACACCGGGGAGCTGTTTTTT.

The chain joins TRBV5-5 to TRBJ1-2; 10 positions match TRBD1. V gave up 0 bases and J gave up 7 bases; unmatched junction bases: 0. This CDR3 has 13 amino acids. The germline CDR1 and CDR2 sequences are SGHKS and YYEKEE (reference sequence). CDR3 DNA: TGTGCCAGCAGCTTGGGGACAGGGGGTGGCTACACCTTC. Protein sequence: CASSLGTGGGYTF. Supplemented by reference TRBV5-5 and TRBJ1-2, the full variable domain reads DAGVTQSPTHLIKTRGQQVTLRCSPISGHKSVSWYQQVLGQGPQFIFQYYEKEERGRGNFPDRFSARQFPNYSSELNVNALLLGDSALYLCASSLGTGGGYTFGSGTRLTVV.

This CDR3 is CASSFQIGDAGATYEQYF. In nucleotides, the CDR3 is TGTGCCAGCAGCTTCCAGATTGGGGATGCGGGGGCGACCTACGAGCAGTACTTC. The V and J genes are TRBV11-3 and TRBJ2-7; D is perhaps TRBD2 (7 bases). The CDR3 spans 18 residues. CDR1 is SGHNT, CDR2 YENEEA, per germline. V was trimmed by 3 bases and J by 2 bases, leaving 23 bases between them.

In its sample, this clone was seen once. The chain is built from TRBV7-9 and TRBJ1-1; D is uncertain. Germline loops: CDR1 SEHNR, CDR2 FQNEAQ (reference sequence). V was clipped by 4 bases and J by 3 bases, with 6 bases between them. The CDR3 has 12 amino acids. The CDR3 DNA is TGTGCCAGCAGCTCTCTTTACACTGAAGCTTTCTTT. It yields the protein CASSSLYTEAFF. Complete variable domain (other parts from reference TRBV7-9 and TRBJ1-1): DTGVSQNPRHKITKRGQNVTFRCDPISEHNRLYWYRQTLGQGPEFLTYFQNEAQLEKSRLLSDRFSAERPKGSFSTLEIQRTEQGDSAMYLCASSSLYTEAFFGQGTRLTVV.

Comment on this clone: The CDR3 ends on some other residue instead of the conserved phenylalanine or tryptophan, so this is likely a read error. The CDR3 DNA reads as TGCAGCGTTGGGTGGGCCTCCCGTGGCTATGGCTACACCCTC. Translating it yields CSVGWASRGYGYTL. This chain links TRBV29-1 with TRBJ1-2, with D unresolved. Trimming cost V 4 bases and J 4 bases, with 16 bases left between them. The CDR3 has 14 amino acids. CDR1 and CDR2 from the germline V gene are SQVTM and ANQGSEA.

The chain couples TRBV18 to TRBJ2-2; 15 nucleotides align to TRBD2. Per the germline V gene, CDR1 is KGHSH and CDR2 is LQKENI. Trimming cost V 3 bases and J 5 bases; bases outside gene matches: 4. The CDR3 has 17 amino acids. In nucleotides, the CDR3 is TGTGCCAGCTCACCGGGGACTAGCGGGAGGAAAACCGGGGAGCTGTTTTTT. As protein: CASSPGTSGRKTGELFF.

This chain connects TRBV21-1 to TRBJ2-7; no DNA check was done on the table's D call, TRBD2. TRBV21-1 is tagged as a pseudogene. The CDR3 is 14 residues long. The CDR3 reads CASSELTGAVGQYF. The CDR3 region has the DNA TGTGCCAGCAGCGAATTGACGGGAGCGGTTGGGCAGTACTTC.